A single sample is the source of the 14 T cell receptor beta chains below, sequenced in a study of T cells in localized non-small cell lung cancer. This table comes from immunoSEQ multiplex PCR, and its TCRdb copy is limited to in-frame clones, with some not included. Among around 50,000 clones listed, approximately 80% were seen once. The sequencing here drew on peripheral blood, taken before any cancer treatment. These receptors were collected from a female donor at least 60 years old with stage II squamous cell lung carcinoma.

The chain is built from TRBV7-6 and TRBJ2-6; 7 positions agree with TRBD1. The length of the CDR3 is 15 residues. Trimming took 5 bases from V and 4 from J; bases not matched to a gene: 5. Germline CDR1 and CDR2: SGHVS and FNYEAQ. The CDR3, as DNA: TGTGCCAGCAGCGAGACAGGGCCAGGGGCCAACGTCCTGACTTTC. This codes for CASSETGPGANVLTF.

This clone has only one observation. The chain has TRBV19 and TRBJ2-7; a weak D match, TRBD1 (5 bases). Trimming took 8 bases from V and 3 from J, leaving 17 bases between them. The length of the CDR3 is 14 residues. CDR1 and CDR2 from the germline V gene are LNHDA and SQIVND (reference sequence). For the CDR3, the DNA is TGTGCCAGTCAGAAAGAAGAAGGACACTACGAGCAGTACTTC. Translated, it gives CASQKEEGHYEQYF.

The gene calls are TRBV5-1 and TRBJ2-2; D unclear. Germline V gene sequence: CDR1 SGHRS, CDR2 YFSETQ. CDR3 length: 14 residues. Trimming took 0 bases from V and 3 from J, leaving 6 bases between them. The CDR3 loop is CASSLVPDTGELFF. The CDR3 nucleotides are TGCGCCAGCAGCTTGGTCCCCGACACCGGGGAGCTGTTTTTT.

V usage is TRBV28 and J usage is TRBJ2-6; no definite D call. CDR3 size: 16 residues. Germline CDR1 is MDHEN and CDR2 is SYDVKM. V shed 4 bases and J shed 1 base, with 11 bases lying between them. The CDR3 loop is CASSSPGLSGANVLTF. CDR3 coding DNA: TGTGCCAGCAGTTCTCCGGGCCTTTCTGGGGCCAACGTCCTGACTTTC.

The genes are TRBV11-2 and TRBJ2-2; no definite D call. The V gene's germline CDR1 is SGHAT and CDR2 FQNNGV. The CDR3 is 13 amino acids. Trimming took 1 base from V and 6 from J, leaving 6 bases between them. The CDR3 reads CASSLVQAGELFF. CDR3 bases: TGTGCCAGCAGCTTAGTCCAGGCCGGGGAGCTGTTTTTT. Full variable domain (outside the CDR3, taken from reference TRBV11-2 and TRBJ2-2): EAGVAQSPRYKIIEKRQSVAFWCNPISGHATLYWYQQILGQGPKLLIQFQNNGVVDDSQLPKDRFSAERLKGVDSTLKIQPAKLEDSAVYLCASSLVQAGELFFGEGSRLTVL.

This clone appeared a few times. This CDR3 is CASITRTASSYEQYF. CDR3 sequence (DNA): TGTGCCAGCATCACGAGGACGGCAAGCTCCTACGAGCAGTACTTC. V usage is TRBV6-5 and J usage is TRBJ2-7; D remains ambiguous. V lost 7 bases and J 0 bases, leaving 16 bases between the germline ends. This CDR3 comprises 15 residues. Germline CDR1 is MNHEY and CDR2 is SVGAGI.

The genes are TRBV7-3 and TRBJ1-1, with a tentative D call TRBD1 (6 bases). Germline loops: CDR1 SGHTA, CDR2 FQGTGA. The CDR3 contains 14 residues. V was clipped by 0 bases and J by 1 base, with 6 bases between them. The CDR3 sequence: CASSLTGGNTEAFF. The CDR3 DNA reads as TGTGCCAGCAGCTTAACAGGGGGGAACACTGAAGCTTTCTTT.

This clone has just a few counts. CDR3 in amino acids: CASSAGQGQNQPQHF. The CDR3 nucleotides are TGTGCCAGCAGTGCAGGACAGGGACAAAATCAGCCCCAGCATTTT. This sequence joins TRBV6-1 and TRBJ1-5; 8 bases are shared with TRBD1. The junction had 6 bases not matched to a gene; V was cut back by 4 bases and J by 4 bases. The CDR3 loop spans 15 amino acids. In germline, CDR1 is MNHNS, CDR2 SASEGT.

The chain recombines TRBV9 with TRBJ2-5, with D possibly matching TRBD1 (6 bases). The germline gives CDR1 SGDLS, CDR2 YYNGEE. This CDR3 has 12 residues. V gave up 4 bases and J gave up 7 bases, with 11 bases separating them. The CDR3: CASSPQGGTQYF. The CDR3 coding sequence is TGTGCCAGCAGCCCACAAGGGGGGACCCAGTACTTC. Variable domain in full (rest from reference TRBV9 and TRBJ2-5): DSGVTQTPKHLITATGQRVTLRCSPRSGDLSVYWYQQSLDQGLQFLIQYYNGEERAKGNILERFSAQQFPDLHSELNLSSLELGDSALYFCASSPQGGTQYFGPGTRLLVL.

The V call is TRBV2, the J call TRBJ1-2; maybe TRBD1 (5 bases). The germline CDR1 and CDR2 sequences are SNHLY and FYNNEI. V was clipped by 7 bases and J by 4 bases, with 13 bases between them. The CDR3 sequence is 13 residues long. CDR3 in amino acids: CASTLGPSYGYTF. CDR3 DNA sequence: TGTGCCAGCACCTTGGGACCGAGCTATGGCTACACCTTC. The whole variable domain, remainder taken from reference TRBV2 and TRBJ1-2, is EPEVTQTPSHQVTQMGQEVILRCVPISNHLYFYWYRQILGQKVEFLVSFYNNEISEKSEIFDDQFSVERPDGSNFTLKIRSTKLEDSAMYFCASTLGPSYGYTFGSGTRLTVV.

This chain joins TRBV5-4 and TRBJ1-1, with D possibly being TRBD1 (5 bases). Deletions cut 4 bases from V and 5 bases from J, with 12 bases between. The CDR3 spans 13 residues. Germline V CDR1 and CDR2: SGHNT, YYREEE (reference sequence). CDR3 region: CASSLGGKTEAFF. Here the CDR3 DNA reads TGTGCCAGCAGCCTCGGGGGGAAAACTGAAGCTTTCTTT.

The rearrangement uses TRBV5-6 and TRBJ1-3; unclear D gene. The ends were cut back, 2 bases at V and 0 bases at J, with 15 bases in the middle. Germline CDR1 SGHDT, CDR2 YYEEEE. The CDR3 totals 17 residues. The CDR3 DNA is TGTGCCAGCAGCTTTACTGATGAAACTGTCTCTGGAAACACCATATATTTT. Amino acid sequence: CASSFTDETVSGNTIYF.

The chain recombines TRBV5-1 with TRBJ2-7; 9 nucleotides match TRBD1. CDR3 length: 14 residues. Looked up from germline, CDR1 is SGHRS and CDR2 is YFSETQ. Trimming took 6 bases from V and 6 from J; bases not matched to a gene: 10. The CDR3 DNA is TGCGCCAGCACCATAACACAGGGGGCAGTCGAGCAGTACTTC. This sequence encodes CASTITQGAVEQYF.

The gene calls are TRBV12-5 and TRBJ2-6; D is uncertain. The V end lost 7 bases, the J end lost 0 bases, and 10 bases lay between the germline ends. The CDR3 is made up of 15 amino acids. CDR1 LGHNT and CDR2 FRNRAP come from the germline V gene. The chain's CDR3 is CASALQLSGANVLTF. DNA for the CDR3: TGTGCTAGTGCCTTACAGCTCTCTGGGGCCAACGTCCTGACTTTC.